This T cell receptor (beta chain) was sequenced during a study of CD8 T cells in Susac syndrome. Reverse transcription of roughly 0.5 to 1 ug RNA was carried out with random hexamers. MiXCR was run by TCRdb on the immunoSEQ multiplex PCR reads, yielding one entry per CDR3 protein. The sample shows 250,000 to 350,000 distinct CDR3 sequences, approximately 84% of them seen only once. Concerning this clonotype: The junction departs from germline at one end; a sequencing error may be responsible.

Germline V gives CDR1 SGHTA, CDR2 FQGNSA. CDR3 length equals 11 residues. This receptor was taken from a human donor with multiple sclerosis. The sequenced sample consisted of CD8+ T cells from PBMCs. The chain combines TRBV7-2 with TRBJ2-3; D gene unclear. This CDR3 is CASSFGLELFF. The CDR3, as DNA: TGTGCCAGCAGCTTTGGGCTAGAGCTATTTTTT.